Sequencing of this TCR beta chain was carried out in a study of OX40 agonist ivuxolimab in advanced cancers. Libraries were prepared by immunoSEQ multiplex PCR; TCRdb keeps only in-frame clonotypes and omits some of them. This repertoire shows roughly 74,000 clones, approximately 81% found once; its top ten account for roughly 2%. V was clipped by 4 bases and J by 8 bases, with 18 bases between them. The CDR3 length is 14 residues. The germline gives CDR1 SGHRS, CDR2 YFSETQ. The sample consisted of CD4+ or CD8+ T cells sorted from blood, taken in a trial of the OX40 agonist ivuxolimab. The receptor's source is an adult with an advanced solid tumor such as melanoma, head and neck, liver or kidney cancer. This chain links TRBV5-1 with TRBJ1-2, with D uncertain. CDR3 loop: CASSPQEVSDGYTF. CDR3 bases: TGCGCCAGCAGCCCCCAGGAGGTGTCTGACGGCTACACCTTC.